This entry features one T cell receptor (beta chain) sequence. The specificity of this receptor is unknown. No clone much larger than this one lies a single base away; base qualities are absent. One collaborating source in Seattle enrolled patients while the patients were actively infected and followed the patients over time throughout the course of disease. The collaborating institutions used their own protocols to collect whole blood in K2EDTA tubes. For TCRbeta analysis, collaborator samples were shipped as frozen whole blood, as isolated PBMCs, or as DNA extracted from either sample type. This entry comes from a study of blood T cell repertoires in COVID-19 (dated by TCRdb to the early 2020s). Background on the whole study: The collaborator samples originated in the United States, Italy and Spain and spanned the acute and convalescent phases of COVID-19. The material from the prospective study consisted of cDNA or gDNA derived from T cells, B-cell-depleted T cells, or PBMCs. Where available, HLA class I and class II types were obtained from metadata supplied by the sample provider rather than from assay-based typing. A de-identified subject ID, COVID-19 status, age in years and sex were almost always included in the sample metadata. The samples were drawn from two sources: the first 160 participants of the ongoing ImmuneRACE study, and 1,254 subjects contributed by 6 global collaborators. Subjects who had been exposed to COVID-19, were actively infected with it, or had recovered from it provided the deeply sampled blood TCRbeta repertoires that made up the dataset. The repertoires were released in a freely available public database intended as a resource for research on the immune response to SARS-CoV-2. On the study overall, not on this receptor specifically: Clinical and demographic metadata were provided uncurated, with the amount varying by source and participant.

TCRbeta CDR3 regions were amplified from genomic DNA by means of the immunoSEQ Assay, a bias-controlled multiplex PCR. From the authors' description of their analysis: Nucleated cell counts per sample were estimated from amplification of reference gene primers within the assay. To quantify the absolute abundance of each unique TCRbeta CDR3 rearrangement, sequence reads were collapsed and filtered. Productive Simpson clonality was computed per sample as the square root of Simpson's diversity index over productive rearrangements. This immuneACCESS table, as held by TCRdb, lists in-frame sequences with V and J called but not all clones. Of the missing ones, under half trace to an unresolved V gene in checked studies; the others have no known cause. V and J calls plus clone size are reproduced from that table; the DNA served to infer D and trimming. Within this sample are almost 65,000 clones, with 88% of them counted one time only. The ten largest account for 43% of the sample.

The sequence derives from a woman in her fifties or sixties with COVID-19, enrolled during active disease. The sample taken for sequencing was peripheral blood.

The bases read TGTGCCAGCAGTTCCAGCTATACAGGGGGGACTGAAGCTTTCTTT. Translation gives CASSSSYTGGTEAFF. The chain couples TRBV6-6 to TRBJ1-1; TRBD1 agrees with 8 junctional bases. The V end gives up 4 bases and the J end 5 bases, leaving 9 bases in the junction not matched to a gene. From its cysteine to its phenylalanine, the CDR3 spans 15 amino acids. The DNA shown is the 45-base CDR3, in frame from base 1. For CDR1 and CDR2, the germline V gene (reference sequence) lists MNHNY and SVGAGI.